Below, 18 T cell receptor beta chains from the same sample are listed, as sequenced in a study of identical twins. TCRdb ran MiXCR on the 5' RACE reads and lists one entry per CDR3 protein. The table has under 250,000 distinct CDR3 sequences, 9.5% to 15% seen once. These same data were also listed under a study on yellow fever vaccine responses in identical twins.

Sequenced: memory (CD45RO+) T cells sorted from blood. The receptors come from a woman in her late teens or twenties in good health.

V usage is TRBV4-1 and J usage is TRBJ1-1; a weak D match, TRBD1 (5 bases). The germline CDR1 and CDR2 sequences are MGHRA and YSYEKL. Trimming removed 4 bases at V and 0 bases at J, with 21 bases between. The CDR3 length is 18 residues. The CDR3 nucleotides read TGCGCCAGCAGCCCTCCAGCTGACAGACAACTTGTGAACACTGAAGCTTTCTTT. Protein: CASSPPADRQLVNTEAFF.

V usage is TRBV7-2 and J usage is TRBJ1-1; no clear D gene. V was clipped by 6 bases and J by 4 bases, with 9 bases between them. The CDR3 extends over 12 amino acids. Germline CDR1 is SGHTA and CDR2 is FQGNSA. Here the CDR3 reads CASREGSTEAFF. As DNA, the CDR3 is TGTGCCAGCAGGGAAGGTAGCACTGAAGCTTTCTTT.

The chain employs TRBV7-2 and TRBJ2-3; D uncertain. The germline V gene has CDR1 SGHTA and CDR2 FQGNSA. This CDR3 contains 14 residues. V lost 5 bases to trimming and J lost 3 bases, with 12 bases between them. CDR3 loop: CASSQGRGTDTQYF. DNA of the CDR3: TGTGCCAGCAGCCAAGGAAGAGGAACAGATACGCAGTATTTT.

In this sample, this clonotype turned up many times. The chain couples TRBV12-3 or TRBV12-4 to TRBJ2-7; TRBD1 agrees at 7 bases. The CDR3 runs to 16 residues. Losses at the gene ends were 6 bases for V and 4 bases for J; bases not matched to a gene: 15. The chain's CDR3 is CASRPTTGATFYEQYF. Here the CDR3 DNA reads TGTGCCAGCAGACCTACTACAGGGGCCACGTTTTACGAGCAGTACTTC.

This clonotype showed up just a few times. The chain is built from TRBV6-5 and TRBJ1-4; D perhaps matches TRBD1 (6 bases). CDR1 is MNHEY and CDR2 is SVGAGI in the germline V gene. The CDR3 spans 17 residues. Trimming shortened V by 0 bases and J by 8 bases, and 19 bases separated the two germline ends. The DNA of the CDR3 is TGTGCCAGCAGTTACTCGGGAGTGGACAGTGTAAAAGAAAAACTGTTTTTT. Amino acid sequence: CASSYSGVDSVKEKLFF.

This clonotype was picked up a small number of times. V usage is TRBV28 and J usage is TRBJ2-3, with 7 bases that match TRBD1. The CDR3 has 17 residues. V shed 2 bases, J shed 4 bases, and the junction held 12 bases outside the gene matches. CDR1 and CDR2 from the germline V gene are MDHEN and SYDVKM. The CDR3 protein is CASSLLFGTALSDTQYF. The CDR3 DNA follows: TGTGCCAGCAGTTTACTCTTCGGGACAGCTCTGTCAGATACGCAGTATTTT.

The chain couples TRBV10-3 to TRBJ2-7; 8 nucleotides align to TRBD1. Trimming removed 7 bases from V and 5 bases from J; junction bases left unmatched: 13. The CDR3 spans 15 residues. Germline CDR1 ENHRY, CDR2 SYGVKD. In DNA form, the CDR3 reads TGTGCCATCAATTCAGTGGGGCAGGGGGCAGACGAGCAGTACTTC. Protein product: CAINSVGQGADEQYF.

Many counts were recorded for this clonotype. The chain employs TRBV12-3 or TRBV12-4 and TRBJ2-7; possible D gene TRBD1, 6 bases. V was trimmed by 5 bases and J by 2 bases, leaving 7 bases between them. This CDR3 region has 12 residues. This CDR3 is CASSRDTYEQYF. CDR3 coding DNA: TGTGCCAGCAGTCGGGACACCTACGAGCAGTACTTC.

This clonotype was recorded a few times. This chain joins TRBV7-9 and TRBJ1-1, with TRBD1 as a possible D gene (6 bases). This CDR3 has 14 residues. Germline V gives CDR1 SEHNR, CDR2 FQNEAQ (reference sequence). V shed 5 bases and J shed 3 bases, with 13 bases lying between them. The CDR3 protein is CASSPRQADTEAFF. Here the CDR3 DNA reads TGTGCCAGCAGCCCCCGACAGGCGGACACTGAAGCTTTCTTT.

This clonotype was detected a few times. The chain's CDR3 is CASRYSHPGTYEQYF. CDR3 coding DNA: TGTGCCAGCAGGTATTCGCACCCCGGAACCTACGAGCAGTACTTC. The V call is TRBV12-3 or TRBV12-4, the J call TRBJ2-7; D gene ambiguous. V dropped 6 bases and J dropped 2 bases, with 17 bases sitting between them. This CDR3 has 15 residues.

This rearrangement joins TRBV24-1 to TRBJ1-5; D is perhaps TRBD1 (6 bases). V lost 2 bases, J lost 6 bases, and 10 bases lay in between. CDR1 is KGHDR and CDR2 is SFDVKD in the germline V gene. The CDR3 is made up of 14 amino acids. CDR3 DNA sequence: TGTGCCACCAGTGATTCAGGGGCGGGTCAGCCCCAGCATTTT. It encodes CATSDSGAGQPQHF.

The sample holds a few counts of this clonotype. The J gene is TRBJ2-7, the V gene TRBV6-1, with TRBD1 matching 7 bases. V dropped 5 bases and J dropped 0; count of bases not matched to a gene: 10. Germline values: CDR1 MNHNS, CDR2 SASEGT. The length of the CDR3 is 16 residues. In nucleotides, the CDR3 is TGTGCCAGCAGTCGTACCGGGACAGTTAGCTCCTACGAGCAGTACTTC. As protein: CASSRTGTVSSYEQYF.

This chain joins TRBV28 and TRBJ1-4, with 8 bases fitting TRBD1. The CDR3 has 14 amino acids. V shed 7 bases and J 7 bases; nucleotides not matched to a gene: 8. Per the germline V gene, CDR1 is MDHEN and CDR2 is SYDVKM. CDR3 residues: CASTLGQGGEKLFF. Here the CDR3 DNA reads TGTGCCAGCACCCTCGGACAGGGCGGTGAAAAACTGTTTTTT.

This clonotype was detected a few times. The J gene is TRBJ1-2, the V gene TRBV3-1; TRBD1 matches 8 bases. CDR3 length equals 15 residues. J was trimmed by 4 bases and V by 4 bases; bases with no gene match: 8. Germline V CDR1 and CDR2: LGHDT, YNNKEL (reference sequence). CDR3 DNA sequence: TGTGCCAGCAGCCGAGACAGGGGCTTGTTCTATGGCTACACCTTC. It translates to CASSRDRGLFYGYTF.

This clonotype has at least ten counts. The rearrangement links TRBV6-1 to TRBJ2-5; D call uncertain. Looked up from germline, CDR1 is MNHNS and CDR2 is SASEGT. Trimming pared 2 bases from V and 5 bases from J, leaving 3 bases between. The CDR3 spans 11 residues. CDR3 sequence reads: CASSELETQYF. The DNA of the CDR3 is TGTGCCAGCAGTGAATTGGAGACCCAGTACTTC.

The chain couples TRBV2 to TRBJ2-1; D call uncertain. Germline CDR1 SNHLY, CDR2 FYNNEI. The CDR3 loop spans 8 amino acids. V was pared by 8 bases and J by 15 bases, with 8 bases between. The CDR3 reads CASGKGFF. The CDR3, as DNA: TGTGCCAGCGGGAAGGGGTTCTTC.

A remark on this clonotype: At one of its ends the junction is not consistent with the germline gene, which may arise from a read error. This chain joins TRBV6-6 and TRBJ2-7; D may be TRBD2 (5 bases). The CDR3 loop spans 13 amino acids. The germline V gene encodes CDR1 MNHNY and CDR2 SVGAGI (reference sequence). CDR3 bases: TGTGCCAGCAGTAACTCCGGGTCCCAAAAGGAGGACTTC. This encodes CASSNSGSQKEDF.

By share, this clonotype counts as medium-sized (0.01 to 0.1%). One end of the junction varies from germline; a read error may be responsible. The chain joins TRBV12-3 or TRBV12-4 to TRBJ2-7, with 10 bases aligning to TRBD2. This CDR3 has 14 residues. The CDR3 here is CASSLAGASYEQYF. CDR3 bases: TGTGCCAGCAGTCTAGCGGGAGCCTCCTACGAGCAGTACTTC.